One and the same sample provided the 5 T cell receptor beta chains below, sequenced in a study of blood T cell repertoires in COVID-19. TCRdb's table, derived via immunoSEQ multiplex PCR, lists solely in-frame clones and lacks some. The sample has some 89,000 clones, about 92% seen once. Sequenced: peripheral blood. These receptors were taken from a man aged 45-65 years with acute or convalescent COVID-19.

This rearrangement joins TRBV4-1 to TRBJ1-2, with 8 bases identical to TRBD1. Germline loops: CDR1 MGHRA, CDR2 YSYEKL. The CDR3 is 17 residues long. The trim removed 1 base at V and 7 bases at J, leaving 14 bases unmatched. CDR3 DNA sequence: TGCGCCAGCAGCCAAGGTTGGACAGGGACCCTTTTTCCTGGCTACACCTTC. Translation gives CASSQGWTGTLFPGYTF.

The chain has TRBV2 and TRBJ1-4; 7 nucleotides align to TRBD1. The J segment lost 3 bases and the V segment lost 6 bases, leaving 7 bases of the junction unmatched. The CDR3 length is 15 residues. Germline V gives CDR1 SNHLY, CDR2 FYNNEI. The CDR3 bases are TGTGCCAGCAGCTCTTGGGACAGTTCTAATGAAAAACTGTTTTTT. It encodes CASSSWDSSNEKLFF.

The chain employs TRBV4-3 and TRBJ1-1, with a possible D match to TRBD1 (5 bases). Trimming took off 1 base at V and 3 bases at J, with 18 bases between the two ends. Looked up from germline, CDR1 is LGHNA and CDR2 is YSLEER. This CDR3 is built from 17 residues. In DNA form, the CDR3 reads TGCGCCAGCAGCCAAGCTGTCCCGGGGGGAGGGGACACTGAAGCTTTCTTT. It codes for CASSQAVPGGGDTEAFF.

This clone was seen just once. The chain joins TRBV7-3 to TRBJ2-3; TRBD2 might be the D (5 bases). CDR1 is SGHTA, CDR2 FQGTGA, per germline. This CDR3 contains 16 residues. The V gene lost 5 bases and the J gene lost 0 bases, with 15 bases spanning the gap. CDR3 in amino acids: CASSPTPSGSTDTQYF. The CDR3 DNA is TGTGCCAGCAGCCCCACCCCCAGCGGTAGCACAGATACGCAGTATTTT.

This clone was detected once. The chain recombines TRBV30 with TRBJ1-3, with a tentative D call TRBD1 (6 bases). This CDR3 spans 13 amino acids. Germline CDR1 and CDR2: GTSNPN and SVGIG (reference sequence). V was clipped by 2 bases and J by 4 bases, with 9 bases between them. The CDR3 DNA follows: TGTGCCTGGAGTCGGCAGGGGGGAAACACCATATATTTT. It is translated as CAWSRQGGNTIYF.